The present entry profiles one T cell receptor (beta chain) with its context. Its cognate antigen is unknown. This sample is part of a study of cytomegalovirus exposure and HLA in healthy donors. Study-level information: Earlier results showed roughly 110 million unique TCR beta sequences derived from some 180 million T cells. Samples from HLA-typed donors yielded approximately 80 million unique TCRs in an early data release.

The PCR ran on 60 Vbeta and 13 Jbeta primers. Data came from immunoSEQ multiplex PCR; TCRdb stores just in-frame clones and leaves some out. The sample lists 150,000 to 200,000 clones; approximately 78% were seen once. Per germline, CDR1 SGHKS and CDR2 YYEKEE (reference sequence). The CDR3 extends over 13 amino acids. V was pared by 0 bases and J by 5 bases, with 6 bases between. Study findings and constraints: As was reported, the classifier diagnosed cytomegalovirus status with high specificity and sensitivity. Common viral pathogens seemed, in a later analysis, to connect with several of the most significant clusters.

The specimen sequenced was PBMCs. The chain carries TRBV5-5 and TRBJ1-5, with D unclear. The clonotype comes from a male donor in good health and CMV-seronegative. Written as DNA, the CDR3 is TGTGCCAGCAGCTTGGGTCGGGATCAGCCCCAGCATTTT. Translated: CASSLGRDQPQHF.